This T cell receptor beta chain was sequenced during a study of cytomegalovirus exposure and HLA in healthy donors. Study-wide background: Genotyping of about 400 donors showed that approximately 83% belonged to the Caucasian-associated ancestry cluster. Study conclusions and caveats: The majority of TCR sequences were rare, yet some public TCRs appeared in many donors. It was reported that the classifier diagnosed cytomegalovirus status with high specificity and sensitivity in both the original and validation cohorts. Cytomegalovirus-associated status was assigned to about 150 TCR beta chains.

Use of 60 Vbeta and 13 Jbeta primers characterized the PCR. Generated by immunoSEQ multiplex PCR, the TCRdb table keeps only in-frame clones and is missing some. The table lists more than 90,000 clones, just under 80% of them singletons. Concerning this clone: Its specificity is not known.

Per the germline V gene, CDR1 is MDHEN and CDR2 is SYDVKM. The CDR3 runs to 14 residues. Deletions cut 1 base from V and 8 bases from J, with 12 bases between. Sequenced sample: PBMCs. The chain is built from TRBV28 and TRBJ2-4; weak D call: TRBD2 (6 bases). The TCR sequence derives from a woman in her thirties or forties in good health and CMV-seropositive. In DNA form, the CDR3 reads TGTGCCAGCAGTTTATATGGAGGGTGGGACATTCAGTACTTC. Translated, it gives CASSLYGGWDIQYF.